These 30 T cell receptor beta chains originate from one sample sequenced in a study of OX40 agonist ivuxolimab in advanced cancers. TCRdb keeps only in-frame clones here, not all; method: immunoSEQ multiplex PCR. The sample lists under 40,000 clones, around four fifths occurring once. The material was CD4+ or CD8+ T cells sorted from blood, obtained in a trial of the OX40 agonist ivuxolimab. These receptors all come from an adult with an advanced solid tumor such as melanoma, head and neck, liver or kidney cancer.

V is TRBV7-9 and J is TRBJ1-2; the D is unclear. The CDR3 is 11 residues long. Germline CDR1 SEHNR, CDR2 FQNEAQ (reference sequence). Trimming stripped 3 bases from V and 6 bases from J, with 5 bases between. The CDR3 protein is CASSLYDGYTF. In DNA, the CDR3 is TGTGCCAGCAGCTTGTACGATGGCTACACCTTC.

CDR3 nucleotides: TGTGCCAGCAGCCGGGGGGGCTCGGAGACCCAGTACTTC. Amino acid sequence: CASSRGGSETQYF. The chain joins TRBV7-2 to TRBJ2-5, with TRBD2 matching over 8 bases. This CDR3 contains 13 residues. V was pared by 5 bases and J by 5 bases, with 4 bases of the junction left unmatched. Germline CDR1 is SGHTA and CDR2 is FQGNSA.

The gene calls are TRBV7-2 and TRBJ2-1; D remains unclear. CDR1 SGHTA and CDR2 FQGNSA come from the germline V gene. The V end lost 1 base, the J end lost 6 bases, and 7 bases lay between the germline ends. This CDR3 is built from 13 residues. CDR3 sequence (DNA): TGTGCCAGCAGCTTAGGGTGGGGCAATGAGCAGTTCTTC. It encodes CASSLGWGNEQFF.

The V call is TRBV12-5, the J call TRBJ2-5; D is ambiguous. CDR3 length: 12 residues. Trimming cost V 3 bases and J 5 bases, with 7 bases left between them. In germline, CDR1 is LGHNT, CDR2 FRNRAP. The CDR3 region is CASGLPHETQYF. The CDR3 nucleotides read TGTGCTAGTGGTTTACCGCACGAGACCCAGTACTTC.

This clone came up once. This chain uses TRBV4-1 with TRBJ2-1; a possible D gene is TRBD2 (5 bases). Trimming cost V 0 bases and J 9 bases, with 18 bases left between them. Germline values: CDR1 MGHRA, CDR2 YSYEKL. This CDR3 contains 16 residues. For the CDR3, the DNA is TGCGCCAGCAGCCAAGATCTTCGGACTGGGGTGGGTGAGCAGTTCTTC. Amino acids: CASSQDLRTGVGEQFF.

J is TRBJ2-7 and V is TRBV4-2, with a weak D call TRBD1 (6 bases). The length of the CDR3 is 15 residues. Germline V gives CDR1 LGHNA, CDR2 YNFKEQ. V lost 1 base to trimming and J lost 0 bases, with 10 bases between them. The CDR3 sequence is CASSQALDSSYEQYF. The CDR3 region has the DNA TGTGCCAGCAGCCAAGCACTGGACAGCTCCTACGAGCAGTACTTC.

The chain has TRBV5-1 and TRBJ2-1; TRBD2 matches 7 bases. Germline V gene sequence: CDR1 SGHRS, CDR2 YFSETQ. V gave up 0 bases and J gave up 10 bases; unmatched junction bases: 13. CDR3 length: 16 amino acids. CDR3 coding DNA: TGCGCCAGCAGCTTGGGGGGCCCGGGACTACAGGCAGAGCAGTTCTTC. As protein: CASSLGGPGLQAEQFF.

The rearrangement links TRBV28 to TRBJ1-2, with a tentative D call TRBD1 (6 bases). There are 14 residues in the CDR3. CDR1 MDHEN and CDR2 SYDVKM come from the germline V gene. Deletions cut 8 bases from V and 5 bases from J, with 18 bases between. This CDR3 is CASSKPGQLYGYTF. The CDR3 DNA follows: TGTGCCAGCTCAAAACCGGGACAACTATATGGCTACACCTTC.

V usage is TRBV7-3 and J usage is TRBJ2-5; 8 bases agree with TRBD2. This CDR3 is built from 14 residues. Germline V CDR1 and CDR2: SGHTA, FQGTGA. V was clipped by 5 bases and J by 4 bases; unmatched bases: 6. The CDR3 DNA is TGTGCCAGCAGCCGGGGGGGCGGTGGAGAGACCCAGTACTTC. As protein: CASSRGGGGETQYF.

The J gene is TRBJ2-4, the V gene TRBV5-6, with unresolved D. Germline V CDR1 and CDR2: SGHDT, YYEEEE. The V end lost 0 bases, the J end lost 4 bases, and 8 bases lay between the germline ends. The CDR3 runs to 14 residues. Here the CDR3 reads CASSLGLAKNIQYF. The DNA for the CDR3 is TGTGCCAGCAGCTTGGGACTGGCTAAAAACATTCAGTACTTC.

The gene calls are TRBV29-1 and TRBJ2-1; D is tentatively TRBD1 or TRBD2 (6 bases each). CDR1 is SQVTM and CDR2 is ANQGSEA in the germline V gene. The V end was cut by 7 bases, the J end by 6 bases, with 13 bases between. The CDR3 consists of 12 residues. CDR3 DNA sequence: TGCAGCGATATAGGGGGAGGCAATGAGCAGTTCTTC. Protein: CSDIGGGNEQFF.

V and J are TRBV25-1 and TRBJ2-7, with a weak D call TRBD2 (6 bases). This CDR3 region has 11 residues. Germline CDR1 is MGHDK and CDR2 is SYGVNS. Trimming left V 7 bases short and J 3 bases short, with 7 bases between. The CDR3 sequence is CASTGVYEQYF. As DNA, the CDR3 is TGTGCCAGCACGGGGGTCTACGAGCAGTACTTC.

In regard to this clone: One end of the junction is discordant with germline, which a read error may explain. J is TRBJ2-1 and V is TRBV9, with 8 bases lining up with TRBD2. This CDR3 has 16 amino acids. Per the germline V gene, CDR1 is SGDLS and CDR2 is YYNGEE. CDR3 in amino acids: CVSSPGGARGRNEQFF. CDR3 nucleotides: TGTGTCAGCAGCCCCGGGGGGGCCCGAGGGAGGAATGAGCAGTTCTTC.

This chain connects TRBV28 to TRBJ1-2; tentative D call: TRBD1 (6 bases). V lost 5 bases and J lost 1, with 14 bases in between. The CDR3 runs 15 residues. CDR1 MDHEN and CDR2 SYDVKM come from the germline V gene. CDR3: CASSAPGHLNYGYTF. In DNA, the CDR3 is TGTGCCAGCAGTGCCCCGGGACACCTTAACTATGGCTACACCTTC.

In the case of this clone: The junction departs from the called germline gene at one end, perhaps through a read error. The chain carries TRBV7-7 and TRBJ2-5; a weak D match, TRBD2 (6 bases). Germline assignment: CDR1 SSHAT and CDR2 FNYEAQ (reference sequence). The CDR3 is made up of 14 amino acids. CDR3 DNA sequence: TGTGCTAGCAGCTTATCCGGGAGAGGGGAGACCCAGTACTTC. It encodes CASSLSGRGETQYF.

The chain recombines TRBV19 with TRBJ2-1; D gene uncertain. CDR1 and CDR2 (germline): LNHDA, SQIVND (reference sequence). CDR3 length equals 13 residues. V lost 8 bases and J 1 base, leaving 9 bases between the germline ends. The CDR3 loop is CASSMGSYNEQFF. As DNA, the CDR3 is TGTGCCAGTTCGATGGGGTCCTACAATGAGCAGTTCTTC. The full variable domain, with the rest looked up from reference TRBV19 and TRBJ2-1, is DGGITQSPKYLFRKEGQNVTLSCEQNLNHDAMYWYRQDPGQGLRLIYYSQIVNDFQKGDIAEGYSVSREKKESFPLTVTSAQKNPTAFYLCASSMGSYNEQFFGPGTRLTVL.

The chain combines TRBV11-2 with TRBJ1-1, with no clear D. The CDR3 has 14 residues. V was pared by 1 base and J by 5 bases, with 11 bases between. Germline V gene sequence: CDR1 SGHAT, CDR2 FQNNGV. Here the CDR3 reads CASSLGALKTEAFF. The DNA of the CDR3 is TGTGCCAGCAGCTTAGGCGCACTAAAGACTGAAGCTTTCTTT.

The chain joins TRBV30 to TRBJ1-6; D possibly corresponds to TRBD1 (6 bases). Germline V lookup: CDR1 GTSNPN, CDR2 SVGIG (reference sequence). The CDR3 extends over 15 amino acids. V lost 0 bases, J lost 10 bases, and 16 bases lay in between. The CDR3 loop is CAWSVWAGADSPLHF. The DNA of the CDR3 is TGTGCCTGGAGTGTATGGGCAGGGGCAGACTCACCCCTCCACTTT.

The genes are TRBV29-1 and TRBJ2-7, with D perhaps being TRBD1 or TRBD2 (5 bases each). The V end lost 5 bases, the J end lost 2 bases, and 16 bases lay between the germline ends. This CDR3 has 14 residues. Per germline, CDR1 SQVTM and CDR2 ANQGSEA. The CDR3 spells CSVYLGRPPYEQYF. CDR3 coding DNA: TGCAGCGTTTACCTGGGACGGCCCCCCTACGAGCAGTACTTC.

The chain carries TRBV6-5 and TRBJ1-6, with D unresolved. The CDR3 consists of 16 residues. With 4 bases removed from V and 0 bases from J, the gap between germline ends came to 10 bases. Per the germline V gene, CDR1 is MNHEY and CDR2 is SVGAGI. CDR3 loop: CASSLTGLSYNSPLHF. The CDR3, as DNA: TGTGCCAGCAGTTTAACCGGACTCTCCTATAATTCACCCCTCCACTTT.

This clone came up once. The rearrangement uses TRBV5-4 and TRBJ2-7, with D possibly matching TRBD1 (5 bases). The CDR3 runs 15 residues. The V gene lost 0 bases and the J gene lost 4 bases, with 14 bases spanning the gap. CDR1 and CDR2 from the germline V gene are SGHNT and YYREEE (reference sequence). CDR3 coding DNA: TGTGCCAGCAGCTTGGCAGGGTCACCCCTATACGAGCAGTACTTC. It encodes CASSLAGSPLYEQYF.

The genes are TRBV7-9 and TRBJ2-5; D not certain. V shed 5 bases and J shed 2 bases, with 9 bases lying between them. The CDR3 contains 13 residues. Germline lookup yields CDR1 SEHNR and CDR2 FQNEAQ (reference sequence). CDR3 in DNA: TGTGCCAGCAGCCAGGTGACGCAAGAGACCCAGTACTTC. Its translation: CASSQVTQETQYF.

V and J are TRBV29-1 and TRBJ2-1; D unresolved. Trimming removed 7 bases from V and 8 bases from J, with 9 bases in between. The CDR3 loop spans 10 amino acids. Germline V gene data show CDR1 as SQVTM and CDR2 as ANQGSEA. The CDR3 DNA sequence: TGCAGCGCCGGAAGAGATGAGCAGTTCTTC. Translating it yields CSAGRDEQFF.

V gene TRBV18 combines with J gene TRBJ2-2; the D is unclear. The germline V gene encodes CDR1 KGHSH and CDR2 LQKENI. The CDR3 length is 12 residues. V was trimmed by 3 bases and J by 3 bases, leaving 2 bases between them. The CDR3 DNA follows: TGTGCCAGCTCACCCTACACCGGGGAGCTGTTTTTT. Protein product: CASSPYTGELFF.

The CDR3: CASSQDQGRGTDTQYF. In DNA, the CDR3 is TGCGCCAGCAGCCAAGATCAGGGGAGGGGAACAGATACGCAGTATTTT. This sequence joins TRBV4-1 and TRBJ2-3, with D tentatively TRBD2 (7 bases). Trimming removed 0 bases from V and 3 bases from J, with 13 bases in between. Per germline, CDR1 MGHRA and CDR2 YSYEKL. The CDR3 is 16 residues long.

The genes are TRBV19 and TRBJ2-1; possibly TRBD1 for D (6 bases). The length of the CDR3 is 14 residues. The V gene lost 4 bases and the J gene lost 1 base, with 8 bases spanning the gap. Germline V gene data show CDR1 as LNHDA and CDR2 as SQIVND (reference sequence). CDR3 sequence: CASSRQGSYNEQFF. In DNA, the CDR3 is TGTGCCAGTAGTAGGCAGGGGTCCTACAATGAGCAGTTCTTC.

V and J are TRBV19 and TRBJ2-5, with a tentative D call TRBD2 (6 bases). V gave up 10 bases and J gave up 0 bases, with 12 bases separating them. Germline loops: CDR1 LNHDA, CDR2 SQIVND (reference sequence). This CDR3 comprises 13 residues. The DNA of the CDR3 is TGTGCCACCTCGTCGGGGGACCAAGAGACCCAGTACTTC. Amino acid sequence: CATSSGDQETQYF.

The DNA for the CDR3 is TGTGCCAGCAGAGGACAGGGGACGAGCGGGGAGCTGTTTTTT. It specifies CASRGQGTSGELFF. The chain has TRBV2 and TRBJ2-2; 9 bases fit TRBD1. Losses at the gene ends were 6 bases for V and 7 bases for J; bases not matched to a gene: 6. CDR1 and CDR2 from the germline V gene are SNHLY and FYNNEI. This CDR3 is built from 14 residues.

The chain couples TRBV7-9 to TRBJ2-5; no reliable D call. V was pared by 1 base and J by 3 bases, with 12 bases between. CDR3 length: 15 amino acids. Germline CDR1 reads SEHNR; CDR2 reads FQNEAQ (reference sequence). The CDR3 reads CASSLGLGTEETQYF. The CDR3 bases are TGTGCCAGCAGCTTAGGTCTGGGTACGGAAGAGACCCAGTACTTC.

V gene TRBV4-1 combines with J gene TRBJ2-7; D possibly corresponds to TRBD2 (6 bases). Germline lookup yields CDR1 MGHRA and CDR2 YSYEKL. V lost 0 bases and J 5 bases, leaving 11 bases between the germline ends. The length of the CDR3 is 14 residues. CDR3: CASSQDQGLDEQYF. In DNA form, the CDR3 reads TGCGCCAGCAGCCAAGATCAGGGACTTGACGAGCAGTACTTC.